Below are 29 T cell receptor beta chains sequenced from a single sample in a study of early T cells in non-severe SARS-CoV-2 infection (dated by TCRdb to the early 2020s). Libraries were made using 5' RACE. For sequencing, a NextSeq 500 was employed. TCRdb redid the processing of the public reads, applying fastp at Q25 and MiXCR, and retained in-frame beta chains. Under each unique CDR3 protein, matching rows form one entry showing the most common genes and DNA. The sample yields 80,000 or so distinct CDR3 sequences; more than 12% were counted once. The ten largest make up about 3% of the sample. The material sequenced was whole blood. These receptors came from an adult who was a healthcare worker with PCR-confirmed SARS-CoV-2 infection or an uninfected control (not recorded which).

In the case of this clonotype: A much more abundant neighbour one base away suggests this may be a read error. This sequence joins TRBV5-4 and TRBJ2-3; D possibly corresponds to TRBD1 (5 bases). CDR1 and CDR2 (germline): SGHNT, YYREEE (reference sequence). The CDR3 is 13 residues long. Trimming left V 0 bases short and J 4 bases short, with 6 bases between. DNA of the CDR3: TGTGCCAGCAGCTTGGCAGGGTCAGATACGCAGTATTTT. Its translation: CASSLAGSDTQYF.

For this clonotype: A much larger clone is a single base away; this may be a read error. CDR3 DNA sequence: TGTGCCAGCAGTGACTTCAACTCTGGGGACGGATATAATTCACCCCTCCACTTT. Translated, it gives CASSDFNSGDGYNSPLHF. The V gene is TRBV6-4, the J gene TRBJ1-6, with D maybe TRBD1 (5 bases). The CDR3 consists of 18 residues. Germline CDR1 MRHNA, CDR2 SNTAGT. Trimming pared 1 base from V and 4 bases from J, leaving 17 bases between.

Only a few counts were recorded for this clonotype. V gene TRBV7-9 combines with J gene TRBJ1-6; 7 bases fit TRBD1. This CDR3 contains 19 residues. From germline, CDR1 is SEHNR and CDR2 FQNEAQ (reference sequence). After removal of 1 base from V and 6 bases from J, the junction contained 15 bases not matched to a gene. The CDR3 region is CASSLVGTALFTSNSPLHF. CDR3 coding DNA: TGTGCCAGCAGCTTAGTGGGGACAGCATTATTCACTTCTAATTCACCCCTCCACTTT.

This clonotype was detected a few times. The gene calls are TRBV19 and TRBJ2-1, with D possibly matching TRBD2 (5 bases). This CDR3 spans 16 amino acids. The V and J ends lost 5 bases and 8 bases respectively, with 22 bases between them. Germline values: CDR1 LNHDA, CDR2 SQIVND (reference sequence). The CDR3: CASSALEGVGVDEQFF. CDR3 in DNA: TGTGCCAGTAGTGCTCTTGAGGGAGTCGGGGTAGATGAGCAGTTCTTC.

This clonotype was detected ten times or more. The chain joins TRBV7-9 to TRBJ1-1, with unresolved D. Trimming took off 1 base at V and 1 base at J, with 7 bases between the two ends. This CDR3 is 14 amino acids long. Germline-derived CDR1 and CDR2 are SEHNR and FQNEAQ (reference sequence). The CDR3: CASSLVQPNTEAFF. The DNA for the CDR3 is TGTGCCAGCAGCTTAGTACAGCCGAACACTGAAGCTTTCTTT.

CDR3 nucleotide sequence: TGCGCCAGCAGCTTGGGAGAGGGACAGGGGGTGAGGAGTGAAAAACTGTTTTTT. This sequence encodes CASSLGEGQGVRSEKLFF. V is TRBV5-1 and J is TRBJ1-4; 11 nucleotides line up with TRBD1. After removal of 0 bases from V and 7 bases from J, the junction contained 11 bases not matched to a gene. Germline values: CDR1 SGHRS, CDR2 YFSETQ. This CDR3 has 18 amino acids.

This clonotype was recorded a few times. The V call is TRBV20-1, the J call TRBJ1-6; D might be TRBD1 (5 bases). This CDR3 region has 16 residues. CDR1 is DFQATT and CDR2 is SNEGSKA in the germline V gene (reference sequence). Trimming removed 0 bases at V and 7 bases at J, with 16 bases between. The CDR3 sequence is CSARDGRPRGNSPLHF. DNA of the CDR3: TGCAGTGCTAGAGATGGTCGACCGAGGGGAAATTCACCCCTCCACTTT.

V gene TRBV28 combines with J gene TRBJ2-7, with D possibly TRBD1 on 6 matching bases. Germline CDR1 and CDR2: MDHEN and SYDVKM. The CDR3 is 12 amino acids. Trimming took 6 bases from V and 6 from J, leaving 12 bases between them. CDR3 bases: TGTGCCAGCAGCCGTACAGGGATCGAGCAGTACTTC. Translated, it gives CASSRTGIEQYF.

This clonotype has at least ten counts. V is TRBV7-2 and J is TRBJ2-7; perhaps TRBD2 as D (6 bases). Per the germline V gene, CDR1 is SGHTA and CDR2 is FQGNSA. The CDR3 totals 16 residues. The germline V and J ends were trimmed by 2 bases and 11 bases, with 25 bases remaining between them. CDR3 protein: CASSLFLRAGQGSEYF. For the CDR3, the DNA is TGTGCCAGCAGCTTATTTCTGAGGGCGGGGCAGGGTTCGGAGTACTTC.

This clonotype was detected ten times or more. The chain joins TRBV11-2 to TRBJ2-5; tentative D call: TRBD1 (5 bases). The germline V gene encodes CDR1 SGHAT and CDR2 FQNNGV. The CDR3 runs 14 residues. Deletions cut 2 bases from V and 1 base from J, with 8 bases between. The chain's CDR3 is CASSLTGSQETQYF. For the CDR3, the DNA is TGTGCCAGCAGCTTAACAGGCTCCCAAGAGACCCAGTACTTC.

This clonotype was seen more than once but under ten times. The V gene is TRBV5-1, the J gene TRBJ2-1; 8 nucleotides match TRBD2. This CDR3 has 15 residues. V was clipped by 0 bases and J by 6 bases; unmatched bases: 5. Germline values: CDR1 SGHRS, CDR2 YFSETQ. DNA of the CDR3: TGCGCCAGCAGCTTGGGGCCGGGAGGGTTCAATGAGCAGTTCTTC. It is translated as CASSLGPGGFNEQFF. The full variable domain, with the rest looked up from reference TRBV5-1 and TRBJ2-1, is KAGVTQTPRYLIKTRGQQVTLSCSPISGHRSVSWYQQTPGQGLQFLFEYFSETQRNKGNFPGRFSGRQFSNSRSEMNVSTLELGDSALYLCASSLGPGGFNEQFFGPGTRLTVL.

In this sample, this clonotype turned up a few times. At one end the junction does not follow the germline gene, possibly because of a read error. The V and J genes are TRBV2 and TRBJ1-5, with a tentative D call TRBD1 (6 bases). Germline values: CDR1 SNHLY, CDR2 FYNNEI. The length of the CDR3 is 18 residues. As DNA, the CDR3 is TGTGCCAACAGTAAAAAGCGATCGACAGGCGCTGAATCTCAGCCCCAGCATTTT. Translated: CANSKKRSTGAESQPQHF.

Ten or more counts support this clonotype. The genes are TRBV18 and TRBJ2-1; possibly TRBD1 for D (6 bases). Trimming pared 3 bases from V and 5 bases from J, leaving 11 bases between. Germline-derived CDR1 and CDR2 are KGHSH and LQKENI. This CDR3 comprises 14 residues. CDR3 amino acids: CASSPGTPNNEQFF. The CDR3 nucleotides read TGTGCCAGCTCACCGGGGACACCTAACAATGAGCAGTTCTTC.

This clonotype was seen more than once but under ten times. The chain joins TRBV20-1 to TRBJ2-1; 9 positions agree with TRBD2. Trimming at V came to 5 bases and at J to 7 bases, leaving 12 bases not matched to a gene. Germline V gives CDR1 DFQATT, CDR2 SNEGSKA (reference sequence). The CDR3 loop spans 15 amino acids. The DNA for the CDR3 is TGCAGTGCTGGGGCCGGACTAGCGACTCTTAATGAGCAGTTCTTC. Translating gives CSAGAGLATLNEQFF.

CDR3 coding DNA: TGCGCCAGCAGCCGAGCCTCCAATGAAAAACTGTTTTTT. Its translation: CASSRASNEKLFF. The chain uses TRBV5-1 and TRBJ1-4; D is uncertain. Germline CDR1 reads SGHRS; CDR2 reads YFSETQ. The CDR3 length is 13 residues. Trimming removed 4 bases at V and 5 bases at J, with 9 bases between.

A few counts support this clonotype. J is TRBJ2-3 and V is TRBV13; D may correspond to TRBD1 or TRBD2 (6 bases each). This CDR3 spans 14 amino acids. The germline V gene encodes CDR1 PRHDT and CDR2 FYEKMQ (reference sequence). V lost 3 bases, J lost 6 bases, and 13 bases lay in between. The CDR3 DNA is TGTGCCAGCAGCTTCCTTAACGGGGGCGATACGCAGTATTTT. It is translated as CASSFLNGGDTQYF.

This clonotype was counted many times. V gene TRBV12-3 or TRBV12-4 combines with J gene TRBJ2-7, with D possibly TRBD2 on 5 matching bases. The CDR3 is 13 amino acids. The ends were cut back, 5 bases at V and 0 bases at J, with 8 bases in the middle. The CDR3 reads CASSTGSSYEQYF. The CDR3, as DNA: TGTGCCAGCAGTACGGGAAGCTCCTACGAGCAGTACTTC.

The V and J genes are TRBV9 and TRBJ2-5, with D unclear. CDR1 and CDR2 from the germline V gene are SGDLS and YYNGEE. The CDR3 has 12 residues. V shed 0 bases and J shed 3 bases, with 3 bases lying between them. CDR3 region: CASSVDEETQYF. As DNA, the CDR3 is TGTGCCAGCAGCGTAGACGAAGAGACCCAGTACTTC.

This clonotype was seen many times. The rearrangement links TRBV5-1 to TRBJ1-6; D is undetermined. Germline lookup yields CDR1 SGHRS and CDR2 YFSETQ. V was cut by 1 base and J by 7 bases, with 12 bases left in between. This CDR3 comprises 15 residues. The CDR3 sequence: CASSLYERPNSPLHF. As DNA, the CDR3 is TGCGCCAGCAGCTTGTATGAGCGACCCAATTCACCCCTCCACTTT.

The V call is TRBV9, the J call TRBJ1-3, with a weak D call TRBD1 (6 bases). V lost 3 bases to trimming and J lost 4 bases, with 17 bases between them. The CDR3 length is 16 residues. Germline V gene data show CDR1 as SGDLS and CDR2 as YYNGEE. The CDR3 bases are TGTGCCAGCAGCGGTCGGGACATCGCGACAGGAAACACCATATATTTT. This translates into CASSGRDIATGNTIYF.

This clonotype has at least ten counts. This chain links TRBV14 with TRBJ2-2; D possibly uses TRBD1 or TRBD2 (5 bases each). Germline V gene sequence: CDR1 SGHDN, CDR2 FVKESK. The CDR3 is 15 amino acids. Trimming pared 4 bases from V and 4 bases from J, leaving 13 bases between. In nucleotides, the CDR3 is TGTGCCAGCAGCCCGGCCGGGACCGTCACCGGGGAGCTGTTTTTT. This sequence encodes CASSPAGTVTGELFF.

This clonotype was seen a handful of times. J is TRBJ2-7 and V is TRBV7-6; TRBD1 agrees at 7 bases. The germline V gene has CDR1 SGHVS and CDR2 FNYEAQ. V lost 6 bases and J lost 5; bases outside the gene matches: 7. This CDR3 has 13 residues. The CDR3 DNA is TGTGCCAGCAGTTGGGACAGAGGCCACGAGCAGTACTTC. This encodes CASSWDRGHEQYF.

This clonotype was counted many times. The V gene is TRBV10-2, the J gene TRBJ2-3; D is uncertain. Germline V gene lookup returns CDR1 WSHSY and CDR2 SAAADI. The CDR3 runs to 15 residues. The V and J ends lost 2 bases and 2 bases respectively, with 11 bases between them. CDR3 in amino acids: CASSERSMVTDTQYF. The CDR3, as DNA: TGCGCCAGCAGTGAGAGGTCCATGGTCACAGATACGCAGTATTTT.

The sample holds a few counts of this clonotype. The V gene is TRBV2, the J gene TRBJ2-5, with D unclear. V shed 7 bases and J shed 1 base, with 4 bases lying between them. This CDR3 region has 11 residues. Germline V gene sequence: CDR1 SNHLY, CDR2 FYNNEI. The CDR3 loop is CASKLQETQYF. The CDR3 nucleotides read TGTGCCAGCAAGCTCCAAGAGACCCAGTACTTC.

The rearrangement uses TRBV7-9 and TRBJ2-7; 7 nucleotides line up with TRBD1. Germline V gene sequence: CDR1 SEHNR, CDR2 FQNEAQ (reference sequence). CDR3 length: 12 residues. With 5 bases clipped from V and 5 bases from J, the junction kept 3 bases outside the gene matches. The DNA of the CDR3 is TGTGCCAGCAGCAACAGGGGTCACGAGCAGTACTTC. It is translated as CASSNRGHEQYF. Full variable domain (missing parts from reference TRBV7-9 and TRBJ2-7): DTGVSQNPRHKITKRGQNVTFRCDPISEHNRLYWYRQTLGQGPEFLTYFQNEAQLEKSRLLSDRFSAERPKGSFSTLEIQRTEQGDSAMYLCASSNRGHEQYFGPGTRLTVT.

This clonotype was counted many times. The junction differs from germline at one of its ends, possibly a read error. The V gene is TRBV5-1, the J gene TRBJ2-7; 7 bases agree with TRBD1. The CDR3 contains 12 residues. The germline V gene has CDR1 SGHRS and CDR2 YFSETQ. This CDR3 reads CASSWATGRWDF. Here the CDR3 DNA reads TGCGCCAGCAGCTGGGCGACAGGGCGGTGGGACTTC.

The CDR3 DNA is TGTGCCAGCAGCTTGACTGGCAGCTTCTATGGCTACACCTTC. Translation: CASSLTGSFYGYTF. The chain carries TRBV5-6 and TRBJ1-2; D is uncertain. Germline V gene sequence: CDR1 SGHDT, CDR2 YYEEEE. V was pared by 1 base and J by 4 bases, with 11 bases between. The CDR3 loop spans 14 amino acids.

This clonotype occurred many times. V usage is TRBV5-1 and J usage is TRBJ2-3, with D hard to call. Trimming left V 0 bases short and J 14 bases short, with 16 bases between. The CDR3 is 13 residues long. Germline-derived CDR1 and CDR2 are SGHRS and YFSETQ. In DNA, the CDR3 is TGCGCCAGCAGCTTGGACAGCCCCTCCCGGCGGTATTTT. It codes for CASSLDSPSRRYF. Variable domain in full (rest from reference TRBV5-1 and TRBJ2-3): KAGVTQTPRYLIKTRGQQVTLSCSPISGHRSVSWYQQTPGQGLQFLFEYFSETQRNKGNFPGRFSGRQFSNSRSEMNVSTLELGDSALYLCASSLDSPSRRYFGPGTRLTVL.

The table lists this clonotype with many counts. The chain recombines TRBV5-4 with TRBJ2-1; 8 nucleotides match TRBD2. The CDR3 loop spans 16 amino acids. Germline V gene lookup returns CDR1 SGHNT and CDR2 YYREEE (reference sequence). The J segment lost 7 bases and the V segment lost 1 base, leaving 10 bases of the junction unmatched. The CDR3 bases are TGTGCCAGCAGCTTGCCCCTAGGAGCGGGAGAGAATGAGCAGTTCTTC. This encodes CASSLPLGAGENEQFF. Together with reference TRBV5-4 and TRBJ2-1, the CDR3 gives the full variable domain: ETGVTQSPTHLIKTRGQQVTLRCSSQSGHNTVSWYQQALGQGPQFIFQYYREEENGRGNFPPRFSGLQFPNYSSELNVNALELDDSALYLCASSLPLGAGENEQFFGPGTRLTVL.